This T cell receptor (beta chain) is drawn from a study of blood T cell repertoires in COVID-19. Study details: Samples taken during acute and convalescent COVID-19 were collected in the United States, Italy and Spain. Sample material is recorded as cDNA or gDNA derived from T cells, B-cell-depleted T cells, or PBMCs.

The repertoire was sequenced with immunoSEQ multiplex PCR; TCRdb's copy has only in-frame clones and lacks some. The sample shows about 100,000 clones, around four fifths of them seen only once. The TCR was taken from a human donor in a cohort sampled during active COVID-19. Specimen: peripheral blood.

CDR3 protein: CASSSMDRGNYGYTF. The DNA for the CDR3 is TGTGCCAGCTCATCCATGGACAGGGGAAACTATGGCTACACCTTC. The chain is built from TRBV18 and TRBJ1-2; 9 bases align to TRBD1. The V and J ends lost 5 bases and 2 bases, in that order; junction bases with no gene match: 6. The CDR3 runs 15 residues. Looked up from germline, CDR1 is KGHSH and CDR2 is LQKENI. Variable domain in full (rest from reference TRBV18 and TRBJ1-2): NAGVMQNPRHLVRRRGQEARLRCSPMKGHSHVYWYRQLPEEGLKFMVYLQKENIIDESGMPKERFSAEFPKEGPSILRIQQVVRGDSAAYFCASSSMDRGNYGYTFGSGTRLTVV.